The 19 T cell receptor beta chains in this list originate from one sample, sequenced in a study of blood T cell repertoires in COVID-19. Here immunoSEQ multiplex PCR was the method, and the copy in TCRdb shows in-frame clones only, minus some. The sample includes 130,000 or so clones, roughly 89% seen only once; the top ten take 15% to 20%. Material: peripheral blood. These receptors all stem from a man aged 45-65 years with active or convalescent COVID-19.

V and J are TRBV18 and TRBJ2-7, with D perhaps matching TRBD1 (6 bases). Germline assignment: CDR1 KGHSH and CDR2 LQKENI. The CDR3 runs to 15 residues. V was trimmed by 3 bases and J by 2 bases, leaving 14 bases between them. In nucleotides, the CDR3 is TGTGCCAGCTCACCGGACAGCCCCCCCGCCTACGAGCAGTACTTC. Protein product: CASSPDSPPAYEQYF.

J is TRBJ2-2 and V is TRBV9, with TRBD2 as a possible D gene (6 bases). This CDR3 is 15 amino acids long. The V and J ends lost 2 bases and 3 bases respectively, with 11 bases between them. The germline gives CDR1 SGDLS, CDR2 YYNGEE. CDR3 in amino acids: CASSVGGADTGELFF. The CDR3 DNA follows: TGTGCCAGCAGCGTGGGCGGGGCCGACACCGGGGAGCTGTTTTTT. Supplemented by reference TRBV9 and TRBJ2-2, the full variable domain reads DSGVTQTPKHLITATGQRVTLRCSPRSGDLSVYWYQQSLDQGLQFLIQYYNGEERAKGNILERFSAQQFPDLHSELNLSSLELGDSALYFCASSVGGADTGELFFGEGSRLTVL.

This chain links TRBV2 with TRBJ2-1; TRBD2 matches 11 bases. Germline CDR1 and CDR2: SNHLY and FYNNEI. Trimming at V came to 1 base and at J to 8 bases, leaving 7 bases not matched to a gene. The CDR3 is 16 residues long. The CDR3 protein is CASSEEVAGGPYEQFF. The DNA of the CDR3 is TGTGCCAGCAGTGAAGAGGTAGCGGGAGGGCCGTATGAGCAGTTCTTC.

The CDR3 protein is CASSLGQGTNEKLFF. For the CDR3, the DNA is TGTGCCAGCAGTCTCGGACAGGGTACTAATGAAAAACTGTTTTTT. The V gene is TRBV2, the J gene TRBJ1-4; TRBD1 aligns across 8 bases. This CDR3 has 15 amino acids. The V segment lost 5 bases and the J segment 2 bases; nucleotides outside the gene matches: 4. CDR1 and CDR2 (germline): SNHLY, FYNNEI.

V is TRBV3-1 (or the pseudogene TRBV3-2) and J is TRBJ1-3; maybe TRBD1 (6 bases). Trimming left V 2 bases short and J 0 bases short, with 14 bases between. The CDR3 is 17 residues long. Germline assignment: CDR1 LGHDT and CDR2 YNNKEL (reference sequence). CDR3 DNA sequence: TGTGCCAGCAGCCAAATGACGGGACATAGCTCTGGAAACACCATATATTTT. It yields the protein CASSQMTGHSSGNTIYF.

The chain is built from TRBV21-1 and TRBJ1-6; TRBD1, as called in the table, went unchecked against the DNA. TRBV21-1 constitutes a pseudogene. The CDR3 totals 13 residues. This CDR3 reads CASSKAGGSPLHF. The CDR3 DNA reads TGTGCCAGCAGCAAAGCAGGGGGTTCACCCCTCCACTTT.

The chain is built from TRBV2 and TRBJ2-1; a possible D gene is TRBD1 (6 bases). CDR3 size: 13 residues. Per germline, CDR1 SNHLY and CDR2 FYNNEI. The germline V and J ends were trimmed by 10 bases and 2 bases, with 12 bases remaining between them. CDR3 protein: CATKTGPYNEQFF. The CDR3 bases are TGTGCCACCAAGACAGGCCCCTACAATGAGCAGTTCTTC.

This clone was detected once. The chain is built from TRBV12-3 or TRBV12-4 and TRBJ2-2, with a possible D match to TRBD2 (5 bases). V was trimmed by 6 bases and J by 6 bases, leaving 11 bases between them. The CDR3 totals 13 residues. The CDR3 spells CASSKLVPGELFF. As DNA, the CDR3 is TGTGCCAGCAGCAAACTAGTCCCCGGGGAGCTGTTTTTT.

This clone has only a few counts. This chain uses TRBV5-1 with TRBJ2-7; D may be TRBD2 (6 bases). The V gene's germline CDR1 is SGHRS and CDR2 YFSETQ. V lost 4 bases and J 2 bases, leaving 19 bases between the germline ends. The CDR3 length is 16 residues. This chain's CDR3 is CASSTGDGRRAYEQYF. DNA of the CDR3: TGCGCCAGCAGCACCGGCGACGGGCGGAGGGCCTACGAGCAGTACTTC.

The chain uses TRBV6-5 and TRBJ2-3, with D perhaps TRBD1 (6 bases). Germline CDR1 MNHEY, CDR2 SVGAGI. CDR3 length: 14 residues. With 2 bases removed from V and 5 bases from J, the gap between germline ends came to 11 bases. DNA of the CDR3: TGTGCCAGCAGTTACGCCCCCAGGGGAGATACGCAGTATTTT. Its protein product is CASSYAPRGDTQYF.

This clone was found once. The J gene is TRBJ2-7, the V gene TRBV3-1 (or the pseudogene TRBV3-2); 9 bases fit TRBD1. This CDR3 region has 13 residues. Losses at the gene ends were 4 bases for V and 5 bases for J; bases not matched to a gene: 3. In germline, CDR1 is LGHDT, CDR2 YNNKEL (reference sequence). In nucleotides, the CDR3 is TGTGCCAGCAGCCCCCGGGACAGGGACGAGCAGTACTTC. Translation: CASSPRDRDEQYF.

The rearrangement joins TRBV6-1 to TRBJ2-5; a possible D gene is TRBD1 (6 bases). Germline CDR1 reads MNHNS; CDR2 reads SASEGT. This CDR3 spans 18 amino acids. The V end was cut by 0 bases, the J end by 4 bases, with 21 bases between. The CDR3 DNA sequence: TGTGCCAGCAGTGAAGCAGCAGGGGTAATAGGTTTTCGAGAGACCCAGTACTTC. This codes for CASSEAAGVIGFRETQYF.

The rearrangement uses TRBV18 and TRBJ1-1, with D uncertain. Trimming stripped 2 bases from V and 2 bases from J, with 9 bases between. The length of the CDR3 is 14 residues. CDR1 is KGHSH, CDR2 LQKENI, per germline. As DNA, the CDR3 is TGTGCCAGCTCACCAGAGAGGGTTAACACTGAAGCTTTCTTT. Amino acids: CASSPERVNTEAFF. Using reference TRBV18 and TRBJ1-1 for the parts outside the CDR3, the full variable domain is NAGVMQNPRHLVRRRGQEARLRCSPMKGHSHVYWYRQLPEEGLKFMVYLQKENIIDESGMPKERFSAEFPKEGPSILRIQQVVRGDSAAYFCASSPERVNTEAFFGQGTRLTVV.

This clone was seen only once. The gene calls are TRBV24-1 and TRBJ1-2; 10 bases agree with TRBD1. CDR3 length equals 16 residues. Germline loops: CDR1 KGHDR, CDR2 SFDVKD. Trimming removed 0 bases from V and 4 bases from J; junction bases left unmatched: 4. The CDR3 loop is CATSDLGGQGFYGYTF. The CDR3 nucleotides read TGTGCCACCAGTGATTTGGGGGGACAGGGGTTCTATGGCTACACCTTC.

The gene calls are TRBV10-3 and TRBJ2-1; TRBD2 matches at 10 bases. J was trimmed by 6 bases and V by 2 bases; bases with no gene match: 4. There are 15 residues in the CDR3. Germline assignment: CDR1 ENHRY and CDR2 SYGVKD. The CDR3 region is CAISEVAGGSNEQFF. Here the CDR3 DNA reads TGTGCCATCAGTGAGGTAGCGGGAGGATCCAATGAGCAGTTCTTC.

The CDR3 DNA sequence: TGTGCCAGCAGTCGAACCGGGAACTCCTACAATGAGCAGTTCTTC. Its translation: CASSRTGNSYNEQFF. The genes are TRBV28 and TRBJ2-1, with D possibly being TRBD2 (5 bases). Trimming shortened V by 5 bases and J by 0 bases, and 11 bases separated the two germline ends. Germline V CDR1 and CDR2: MDHEN, SYDVKM. CDR3 size: 15 residues. Variable domain in full (rest from reference TRBV28 and TRBJ2-1): DVKVTQSSRYLVKRTGEKVFLECVQDMDHENMFWYRQDPGLGLRLIYFSYDVKMKEKGDIPEGYSVSREKKERFSLILESASTNQTSMYLCASSRTGNSYNEQFFGPGTRLTVL.

This chain uses TRBV5-8 with TRBJ2-5; D may be TRBD1 (6 bases). V shed 2 bases and J shed 5 bases, with 10 bases lying between them. This CDR3 is built from 13 residues. CDR1 and CDR2 from the germline V gene are SGHTS and YDEGEE. CDR3 coding DNA: TGTGCCAGCAGCTTCTACAGGGAGGAGACCCAGTACTTC. This codes for CASSFYREETQYF.

The chain carries TRBV6-1 and TRBJ1-4; D uncertain. The CDR3 length is 15 residues. The V gene's germline CDR1 is MNHNS and CDR2 SASEGT. The germline V and J ends were trimmed by 2 bases and 8 bases, with 15 bases remaining between them. This CDR3 is CASSELYAVREKLFF. The CDR3 DNA reads as TGTGCCAGCAGTGAATTGTATGCGGTGCGGGAAAAACTGTTTTTT.

The chain carries TRBV27 and TRBJ2-2; TRBD1 matches 9 bases. This CDR3 is built from 17 residues. The germline gives CDR1 MNHEY, CDR2 SMNVEV (reference sequence). Trimming took 5 bases from V and 3 from J; bases not matched to a gene: 10. For the CDR3, the DNA is TGTGCCAGCAGTCCCTTGACCGGGACAGGGTACACCGGGGAGCTGTTTTTT. The encoded protein is CASSPLTGTGYTGELFF.